The 10 T cell receptor beta chains given below trace back to one sample, sequenced in a study of beta chain features in type 1 diabetes. Sequencing targeted expressed TCRB transcripts, as all isolated RNA had been reverse transcribed. TCRdb keeps only in-frame clones here, not all; method: immunoSEQ multiplex PCR. This sample has about 320,000 clones, with 13% to 15% found just once. What was sequenced was central memory CD4+ T cells from blood. Every receptor here comes from a young man in good health.

This clone was picked up a small number of times. The V gene is TRBV7-2, the J gene TRBJ2-2; TRBD1 matches 9 bases. The CDR3 runs to 16 residues. Trimming took 5 bases from V and 4 from J; bases not matched to a gene: 8. Germline V gene sequence: CDR1 SGHTA, CDR2 FQGNSA. For the CDR3, the DNA is TGTGCCAGCAGCGGCTACAGGGGGCGAGGCACCGGGGAGCTGTTTTTT. Encoded protein: CASSGYRGRGTGELFF.

The V gene is TRBV7-8, the J gene TRBJ2-1, with 8 bases aligning to TRBD1. This CDR3 contains 13 residues. V dropped 5 bases and J dropped 10; count of bases not matched to a gene: 7. Germline V lookup: CDR1 SGHVS, CDR2 FQNEAQ. In DNA form, the CDR3 reads TGTGCCAGCAGCGGGGGACAGGTTTCGGAGCAGTTCTTC. Residues: CASSGGQVSEQFF. The full variable domain, completed using reference TRBV7-8 and TRBJ2-1, is GAGVSQSPRYKVAKRGQDVALRCDPISGHVSLFWYQQALGQGPEFLTYFQNEAQLDKSGLPSDRFFAERPEGSVSTLKIQRTQQEDSAVYLCASSGGQVSEQFFGPGTRLTVL.

As for this clone: Given the absence of the conserved phenylalanine or tryptophan at the CDR3 end, a read error is likely. The J gene is TRBJ1-6, the V gene TRBV9; D uncertain. Trimming removed 0 bases from V and 8 bases from J, with 6 bases in between. Looked up from germline, CDR1 is SGDLS and CDR2 is YYNGEE. This CDR3 region has 13 residues. The CDR3 DNA is TGTGCCAGCAGCGTAGAAGGGTATTCACCCCTCCACCTT. Translated: CASSVEGYSPLHL.

The chain employs TRBV7-2 and TRBJ1-5; D uncertain. Germline CDR1 reads SGHTA; CDR2 reads FQGNSA. CDR3 length: 13 residues. Trimming removed 7 bases from V and 0 bases from J, with 7 bases in between. This CDR3 reads CASTEYSNQPQHF. In DNA form, the CDR3 reads TGTGCCAGCACCGAATATAGCAATCAGCCCCAGCATTTT.

V is TRBV5-6 and J is TRBJ2-1; 10 bases fit TRBD2. The germline gives CDR1 SGHDT, CDR2 YYEEEE. Trimming removed 4 bases from V and 1 base from J; junction bases left unmatched: 5. The CDR3 contains 16 residues. Here the CDR3 DNA reads TGTGCCAGCAGCAATAGCGGGGGGTTTTCCTACAATGAGCAGTTCTTC. Amino acid sequence: CASSNSGGFSYNEQFF.

The table lists this clone with a few counts. The rearrangement uses TRBV5-1 and TRBJ1-2, with D possibly TRBD1 on 5 matching bases. The CDR3 spans 15 residues. The V end was cut by 4 bases, the J end by 0 bases, with 13 bases between. Looked up from germline, CDR1 is SGHRS and CDR2 is YFSETQ. CDR3 region: CASSRGQGTNYGYTF. CDR3 DNA: TGCGCCAGCAGCCGTGGCCAGGGCACTAACTATGGCTACACCTTC.

This clone was seen only a few times. V gene TRBV27 combines with J gene TRBJ1-1; D call uncertain. CDR1 and CDR2 (germline): MNHEY, SMNVEV (reference sequence). The CDR3 is 16 amino acids. V was pared by 5 bases and J by 0 bases, with 16 bases between. CDR3 in amino acids: CASSRAESFMNTEAFF. In DNA, the CDR3 is TGTGCCAGCAGTCGGGCGGAATCCTTCATGAACACTGAAGCTTTCTTT.

In its sample, this clone was seen many times. The chain joins TRBV27 to TRBJ2-1; D is undetermined. CDR3 length: 15 amino acids. Trimming took off 7 bases at V and 0 bases at J, with 13 bases between the two ends. CDR1 is MNHEY, CDR2 SMNVEV, per germline (reference sequence). DNA of the CDR3: TGTGCCAGCACCTGGACGATGAGCTCCTACAATGAGCAGTTCTTC. Amino acids: CASTWTMSSYNEQFF.

The chain uses TRBV5-1 and TRBJ1-2; D not certain. Germline V gene sequence: CDR1 SGHRS, CDR2 YFSETQ. This CDR3 spans 14 amino acids. Trimming left V 2 bases short and J 6 bases short, with 14 bases between. In DNA form, the CDR3 reads TGCGCCAGCAGCTTCCGGCCGCAATGGGATGGCTACACCTTC. The encoded protein is CASSFRPQWDGYTF.

The rearrangement uses TRBV7-9 and TRBJ1-1; TRBD1 agrees at 7 bases. Trimming at V came to 4 bases and at J to 5 bases, leaving 4 bases not matched to a gene. Germline CDR1 and CDR2: SEHNR and FQNEAQ (reference sequence). The CDR3 consists of 13 residues. In DNA, the CDR3 is TGTGCCAGCAGCTCGACAGGGCGGACTGAAGCTTTCTTT. It encodes CASSSTGRTEAFF. The full variable domain, its missing parts supplied by reference TRBV7-9 and TRBJ1-1, is DTGVSQNPRHKITKRGQNVTFRCDPISEHNRLYWYRQTLGQGPEFLTYFQNEAQLEKSRLLSDRFSAERPKGSFSTLEIQRTEQGDSAMYLCASSSTGRTEAFFGQGTRLTVV.